The T cell receptor beta chain under discussion was sequenced for a study of blood T cell repertoires in COVID-19. Generated by immunoSEQ multiplex PCR, the TCRdb table keeps only in-frame clones and is missing some. The top ten hold 13% of the sample, which has about 260,000 clones, about 85% seen once. CDR3 length: 14 residues. V gave up 5 bases and J gave up 4 bases; unmatched junction bases: 7. Looked up from germline, CDR1 is LNHDA and CDR2 is SQIVND (reference sequence). This TCR came from a human donor in a cohort sampled during active COVID-19. The sample was peripheral blood. The chain has TRBV19 and TRBJ1-1; 7 nucleotides line up with TRBD1. The CDR3 protein is CASSLTGAVTEAFF. CDR3 bases: TGTGCCAGTAGTTTAACAGGGGCGGTCACTGAAGCTTTCTTT.